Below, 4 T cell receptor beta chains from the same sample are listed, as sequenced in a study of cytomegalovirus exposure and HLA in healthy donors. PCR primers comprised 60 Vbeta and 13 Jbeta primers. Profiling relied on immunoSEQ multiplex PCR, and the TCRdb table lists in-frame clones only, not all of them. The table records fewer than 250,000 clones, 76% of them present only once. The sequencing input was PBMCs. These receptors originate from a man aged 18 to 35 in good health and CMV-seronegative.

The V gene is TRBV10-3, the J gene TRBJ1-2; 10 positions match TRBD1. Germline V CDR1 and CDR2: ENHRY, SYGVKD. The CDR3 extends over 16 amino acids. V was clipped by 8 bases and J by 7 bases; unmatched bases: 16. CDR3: CAILQPGDRGSRGYTF. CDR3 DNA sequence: TGTGCCATCCTGCAACCCGGGGACAGGGGCAGCCGTGGCTACACCTTC.

The DNA of the CDR3 is TGTGCCAGTAGCTATTCAACTAGCGGGAGTTTATTATGGGAGACCCAGTACTTC. This translates into CASSYSTSGSLLWETQYF. This chain joins TRBV19 and TRBJ2-5, with 11 bases that match TRBD2. The CDR3 extends over 18 amino acids. With V trimmed by 6 bases and J by 5 bases, 17 bases remained unmatched. Germline-derived CDR1 and CDR2 are LNHDA and SQIVND (reference sequence).

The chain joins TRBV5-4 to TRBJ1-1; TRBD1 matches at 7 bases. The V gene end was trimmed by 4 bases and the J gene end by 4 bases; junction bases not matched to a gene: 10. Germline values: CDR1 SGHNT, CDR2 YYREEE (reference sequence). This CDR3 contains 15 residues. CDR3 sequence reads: CASSPEGTAITEAFF. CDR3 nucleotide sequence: TGTGCCAGCAGCCCGGAGGGGACAGCTATCACTGAAGCTTTCTTT.

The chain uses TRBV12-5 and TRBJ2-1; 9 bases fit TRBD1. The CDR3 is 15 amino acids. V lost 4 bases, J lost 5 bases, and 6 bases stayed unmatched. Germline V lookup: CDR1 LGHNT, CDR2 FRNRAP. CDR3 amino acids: CASGSGQGSNNEQFF. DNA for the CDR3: TGTGCTAGTGGTTCCGGACAGGGGTCTAACAATGAGCAGTTCTTC.